This entry lists 8 T cell receptor beta chains sequenced from one sample in a study of cytomegalovirus exposure and HLA in healthy donors (dated by TCRdb to about 2017). Library preparation used the immunoSEQ multiplex PCR assay. For the multiplex PCR, a mixture combining 60 forward primers for TCR Vbeta segments and 13 reverse primers for TCR Jbeta segments was used. In its TCRdb copy, this immuneACCESS table keeps in-frame sequences only and misses some clones. Where compared with another copy, unresolved V genes explain less than half of these, and the others have no known cause. The sample table contains over 110,000 clones; only one count was recorded for roughly four fifths of them. Of the sample, approximately 2.4% falls within the top ten clones. Sequenced: PBMCs. These receptor sequences come from a male donor in good health and CMV-seronegative.

This clone occurred once. The chain joins TRBV28 to TRBJ1-2, with TRBD1 as a possible D gene (5 bases). CDR3 length equals 16 residues. The germline V gene has CDR1 MDHEN and CDR2 SYDVKM. V shed 5 bases and J shed 8 bases, with 24 bases lying between them. The CDR3 DNA follows: TGTGCCAGCAGTCCACCCGGGGACTGGGGCACTATGGGCTACACCTTC. Its translation: CASSPPGDWGTMGYTF.

The chain joins TRBV7-8 to TRBJ1-3; 9 bases match TRBD1. CDR3 length: 14 amino acids. The trim removed 2 bases at V and 9 bases at J, leaving 5 bases unmatched. Germline lookup yields CDR1 SGHVS and CDR2 FQNEAQ. The CDR3 here is CASSLPRTGATIYF. The CDR3 DNA sequence: TGTGCCAGCAGCTTACCCCGGACAGGGGCCACCATATATTTT.

The chain combines TRBV7-8 with TRBJ2-3; 7 bases line up with TRBD1. The V and J ends lost 1 base and 3 bases, in that order; junction bases with no gene match: 4. The CDR3 runs 15 residues. Per germline, CDR1 SGHVS and CDR2 FQNEAQ. In nucleotides, the CDR3 is TGTGCCAGCAGCTTAGAGAGGGGGCGGACAGATACGCAGTATTTT. It specifies CASSLERGRTDTQYF.

The chain combines TRBV2 with TRBJ2-6; TRBD2 is a possible D gene (5 bases). The germline V and J ends were trimmed by 5 bases and 4 bases, with 18 bases remaining between them. The germline CDR1 and CDR2 sequences are SNHLY and FYNNEI. CDR3 length: 17 amino acids. The CDR3 sequence is CASSPGSRTHGANVLTF. The CDR3 coding sequence is TGTGCCAGCAGTCCGGGGAGTCGAACCCACGGGGCCAACGTCCTGACTTTC.

The chain recombines TRBV28 with TRBJ2-5; TRBD2 agrees at 9 bases. Germline CDR1 reads MDHEN; CDR2 reads SYDVKM. CDR3 length: 15 residues. After removal of 6 bases from V and 4 bases from J, the junction contained 9 bases not matched to a gene. The CDR3 is CASRDLRAGGETQYF. The DNA of the CDR3 is TGTGCCAGCAGGGACTTGCGAGCGGGAGGAGAGACCCAGTACTTC.

This chain joins TRBV18 and TRBJ1-2, with 7 positions matching TRBD1. The CDR3 is made up of 14 amino acids. Looked up from germline, CDR1 is KGHSH and CDR2 is LQKENI. With V trimmed by 6 bases and J by 3 bases, 7 bases remained unmatched. The DNA of the CDR3 is TGTGCCAGCTCCCCGGGACAGCACGACTATGGCTACACCTTC. Protein product: CASSPGQHDYGYTF. Supplemented by reference TRBV18 and TRBJ1-2, the full variable domain reads NAGVMQNPRHLVRRRGQEARLRCSPMKGHSHVYWYRQLPEEGLKFMVYLQKENIIDESGMPKERFSAEFPKEGPSILRIQQVVRGDSAAYFCASSPGQHDYGYTFGSGTRLTVV.

The chain is built from TRBV5-6 and TRBJ2-1; 13 bases map to TRBD2. CDR3 length equals 15 residues. Germline assignment: CDR1 SGHDT and CDR2 YYEEEE. Germline trimming cut 4 bases from V and 8 bases from J; bases unmatched to any gene: 6. CDR3: CASSRTSGRAYEQFF. The DNA for the CDR3 is TGTGCCAGCAGCCGAACTAGCGGGAGGGCCTATGAGCAGTTCTTC.

The J gene is TRBJ2-7, the V gene TRBV9; D not resolved. Germline values: CDR1 SGDLS, CDR2 YYNGEE. The CDR3 is made up of 14 amino acids. V was clipped by 0 bases and J by 5 bases, with 12 bases between them. Here the CDR3 reads CASSVATADNEQYF. CDR3 sequence (DNA): TGTGCCAGCAGCGTAGCAACAGCTGATAACGAGCAGTACTTC.